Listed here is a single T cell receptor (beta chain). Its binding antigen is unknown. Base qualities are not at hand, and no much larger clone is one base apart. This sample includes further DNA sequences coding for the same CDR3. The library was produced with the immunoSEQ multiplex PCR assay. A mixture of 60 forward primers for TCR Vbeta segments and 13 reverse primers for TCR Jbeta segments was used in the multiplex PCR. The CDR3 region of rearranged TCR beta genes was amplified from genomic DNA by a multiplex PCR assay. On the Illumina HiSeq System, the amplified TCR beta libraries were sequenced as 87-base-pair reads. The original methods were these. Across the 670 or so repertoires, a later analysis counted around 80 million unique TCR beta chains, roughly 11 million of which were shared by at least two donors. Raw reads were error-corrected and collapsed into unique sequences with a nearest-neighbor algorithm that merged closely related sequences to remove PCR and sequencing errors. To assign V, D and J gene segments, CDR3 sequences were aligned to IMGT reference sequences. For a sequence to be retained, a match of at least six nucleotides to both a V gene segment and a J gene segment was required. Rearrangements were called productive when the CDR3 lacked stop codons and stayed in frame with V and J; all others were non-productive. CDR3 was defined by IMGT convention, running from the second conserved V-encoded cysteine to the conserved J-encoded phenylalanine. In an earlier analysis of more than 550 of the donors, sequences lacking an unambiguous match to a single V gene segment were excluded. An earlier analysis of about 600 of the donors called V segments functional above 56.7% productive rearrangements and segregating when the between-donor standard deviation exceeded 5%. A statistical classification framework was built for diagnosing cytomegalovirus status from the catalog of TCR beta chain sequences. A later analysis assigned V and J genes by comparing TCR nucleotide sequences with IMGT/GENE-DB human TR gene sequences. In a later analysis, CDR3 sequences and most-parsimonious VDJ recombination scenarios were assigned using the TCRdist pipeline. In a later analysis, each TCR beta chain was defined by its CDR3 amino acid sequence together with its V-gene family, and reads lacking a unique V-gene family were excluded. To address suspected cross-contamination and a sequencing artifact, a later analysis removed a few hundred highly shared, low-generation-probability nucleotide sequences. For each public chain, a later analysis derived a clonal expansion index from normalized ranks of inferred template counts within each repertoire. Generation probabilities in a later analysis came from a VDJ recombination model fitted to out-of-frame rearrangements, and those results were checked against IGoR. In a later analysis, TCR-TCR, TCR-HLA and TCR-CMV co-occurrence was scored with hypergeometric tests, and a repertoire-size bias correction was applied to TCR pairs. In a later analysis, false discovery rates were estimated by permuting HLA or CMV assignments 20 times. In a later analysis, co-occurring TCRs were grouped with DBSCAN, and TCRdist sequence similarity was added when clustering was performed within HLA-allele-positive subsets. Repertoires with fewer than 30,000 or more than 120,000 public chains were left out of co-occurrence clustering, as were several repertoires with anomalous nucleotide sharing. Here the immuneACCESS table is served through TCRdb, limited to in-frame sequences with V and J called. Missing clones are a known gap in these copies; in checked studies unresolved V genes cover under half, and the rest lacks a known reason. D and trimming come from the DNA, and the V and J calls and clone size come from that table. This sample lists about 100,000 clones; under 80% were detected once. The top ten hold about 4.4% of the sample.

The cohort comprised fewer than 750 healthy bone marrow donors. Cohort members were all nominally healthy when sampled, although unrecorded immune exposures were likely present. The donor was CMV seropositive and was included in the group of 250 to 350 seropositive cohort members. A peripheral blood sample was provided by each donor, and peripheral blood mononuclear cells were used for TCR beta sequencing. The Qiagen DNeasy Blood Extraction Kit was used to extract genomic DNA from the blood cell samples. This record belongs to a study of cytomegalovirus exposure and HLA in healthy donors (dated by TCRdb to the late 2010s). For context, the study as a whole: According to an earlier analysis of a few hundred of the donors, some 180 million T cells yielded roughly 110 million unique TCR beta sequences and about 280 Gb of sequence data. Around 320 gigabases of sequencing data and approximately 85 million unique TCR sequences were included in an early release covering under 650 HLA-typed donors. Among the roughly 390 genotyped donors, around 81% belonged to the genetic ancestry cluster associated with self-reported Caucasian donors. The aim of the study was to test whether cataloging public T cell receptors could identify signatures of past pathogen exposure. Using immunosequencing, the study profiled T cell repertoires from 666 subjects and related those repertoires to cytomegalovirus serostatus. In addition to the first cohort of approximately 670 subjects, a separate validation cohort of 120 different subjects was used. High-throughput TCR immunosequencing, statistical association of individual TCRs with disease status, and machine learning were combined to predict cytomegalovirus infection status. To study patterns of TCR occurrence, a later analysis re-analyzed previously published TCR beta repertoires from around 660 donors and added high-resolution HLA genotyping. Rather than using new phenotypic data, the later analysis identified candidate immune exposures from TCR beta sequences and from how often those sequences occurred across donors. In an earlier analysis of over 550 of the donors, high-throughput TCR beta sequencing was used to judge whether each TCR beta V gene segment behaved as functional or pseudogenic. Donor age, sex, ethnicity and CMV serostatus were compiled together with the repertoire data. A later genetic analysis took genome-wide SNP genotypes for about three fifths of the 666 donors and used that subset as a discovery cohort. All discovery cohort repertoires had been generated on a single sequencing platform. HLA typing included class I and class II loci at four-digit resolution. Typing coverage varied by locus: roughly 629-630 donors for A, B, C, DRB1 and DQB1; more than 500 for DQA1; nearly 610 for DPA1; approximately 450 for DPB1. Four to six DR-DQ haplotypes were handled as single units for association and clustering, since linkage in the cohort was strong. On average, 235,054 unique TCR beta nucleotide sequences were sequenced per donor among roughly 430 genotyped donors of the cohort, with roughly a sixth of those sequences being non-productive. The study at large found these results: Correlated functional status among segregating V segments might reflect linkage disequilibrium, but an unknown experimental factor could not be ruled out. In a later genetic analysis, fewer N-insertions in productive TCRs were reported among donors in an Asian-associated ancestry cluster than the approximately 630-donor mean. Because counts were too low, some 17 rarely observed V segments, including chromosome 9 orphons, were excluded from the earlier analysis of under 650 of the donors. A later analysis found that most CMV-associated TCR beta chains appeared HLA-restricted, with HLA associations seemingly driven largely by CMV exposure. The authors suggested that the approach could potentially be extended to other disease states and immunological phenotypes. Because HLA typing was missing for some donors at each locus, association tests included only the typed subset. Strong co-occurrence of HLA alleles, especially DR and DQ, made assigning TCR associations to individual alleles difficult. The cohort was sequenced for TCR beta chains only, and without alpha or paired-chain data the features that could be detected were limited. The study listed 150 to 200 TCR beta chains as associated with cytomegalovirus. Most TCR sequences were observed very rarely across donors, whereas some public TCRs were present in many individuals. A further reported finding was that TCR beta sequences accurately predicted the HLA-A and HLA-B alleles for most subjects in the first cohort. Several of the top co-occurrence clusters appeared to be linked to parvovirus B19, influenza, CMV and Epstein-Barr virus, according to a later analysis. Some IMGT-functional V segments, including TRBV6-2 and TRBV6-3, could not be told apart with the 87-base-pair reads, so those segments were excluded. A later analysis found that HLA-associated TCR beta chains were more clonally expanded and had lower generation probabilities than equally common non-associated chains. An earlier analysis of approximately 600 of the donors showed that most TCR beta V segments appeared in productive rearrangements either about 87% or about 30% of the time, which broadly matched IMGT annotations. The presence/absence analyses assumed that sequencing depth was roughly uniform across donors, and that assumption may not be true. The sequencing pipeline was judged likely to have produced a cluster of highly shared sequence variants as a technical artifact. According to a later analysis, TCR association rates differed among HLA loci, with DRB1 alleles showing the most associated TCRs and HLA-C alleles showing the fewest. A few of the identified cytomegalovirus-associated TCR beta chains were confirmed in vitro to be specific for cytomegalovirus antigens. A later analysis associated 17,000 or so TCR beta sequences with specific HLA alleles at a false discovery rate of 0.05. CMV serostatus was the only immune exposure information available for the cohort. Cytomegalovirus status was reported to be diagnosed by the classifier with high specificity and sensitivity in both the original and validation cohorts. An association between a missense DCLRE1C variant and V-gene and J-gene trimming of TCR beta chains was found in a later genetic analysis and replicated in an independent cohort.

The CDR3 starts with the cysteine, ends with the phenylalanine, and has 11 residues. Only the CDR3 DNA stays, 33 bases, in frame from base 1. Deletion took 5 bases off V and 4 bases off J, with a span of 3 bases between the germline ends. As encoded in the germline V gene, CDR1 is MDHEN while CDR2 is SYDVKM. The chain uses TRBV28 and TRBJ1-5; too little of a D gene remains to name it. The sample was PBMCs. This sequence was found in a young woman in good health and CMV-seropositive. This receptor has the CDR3 CASSPNQPQHF. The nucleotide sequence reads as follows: TGTGCCAGCAGTCCAAATCAGCCCCAGCATTTT.